The 23 T cell receptor beta chains presented below share a single source sample, sequenced in a study of T cells in Graves' hyperthyroidism and ophthalmopathy. Amplification of TCR beta CDR3 regions was performed using RNA transcripts as template. TCR CDR3 underwent first-round RT-PCR with the HTBI primer set. TCRdb independently ran MiXCR on the multiplex PCR reads; one entry per CDR3 protein. Of approximately 400,000 distinct CDR3 sequences in the sample, 15% to 19% were seen once. The sequenced sample was blood. All receptors come from a woman younger than 35 with Graves' hyperthyroidism.

This clonotype was seen a few times. The chain links TRBV7-2 to TRBJ2-2, with 8 bases aligning to TRBD2. Losses at the gene ends were 5 bases for V and 6 bases for J; bases not matched to a gene: 14. Looked up from germline, CDR1 is SGHTA and CDR2 is FQGNSA. CDR3 length: 17 amino acids. The DNA for the CDR3 is TGTGCCAGCAGCCCCTCAGGGATTAGCGGGGTCTCCGGGGAGCTGTTTTTT. Its protein is CASSPSGISGVSGELFF.

This clonotype has more than one count but fewer than ten. The chain uses TRBV15 and TRBJ2-7, with TRBD1 identical over 9 bases. The germline gives CDR1 LNHNV, CDR2 YYDKDF (reference sequence). This CDR3 has 14 residues. Trimming took 3 bases from V and 2 from J; bases not matched to a gene: 2. CDR3 nucleotide sequence: TGTGCCACCAGCAGTGGGACAGGGACCTACGAGCAGTACTTC. It codes for CATSSGTGTYEQYF.

This clonotype was counted only a few times. The chain uses TRBV7-9 and TRBJ1-1; D remains ambiguous. Germline V lookup: CDR1 SEHNR, CDR2 FQNEAQ (reference sequence). Trimming removed 5 bases at V and 1 base at J, with 11 bases between. The CDR3 spans 14 residues. CDR3 residues: CASSRGVENTEAFF. CDR3 nucleotide sequence: TGTGCCAGCAGCCGAGGTGTAGAGAACACTGAAGCTTTCTTT.

This clonotype was recorded at least ten times. The chain joins TRBV6-1 to TRBJ1-6; the D is unclear. CDR3 size: 15 residues. Trimming removed 5 bases at V and 6 bases at J, with 14 bases between. The V gene's germline CDR1 is MNHNS and CDR2 SASEGT. DNA of the CDR3: TGTGCCAGCAGTCAGACCCGGGATCTTAATTCACCCCTCCACTTT. This codes for CASSQTRDLNSPLHF.

This chain links TRBV7-8 with TRBJ2-3; 10 nucleotides line up with TRBD2. V lost 1 base to trimming and J lost 4 bases; unmatched junction nucleotides: 2. This CDR3 comprises 15 residues. Germline V gene data show CDR1 as SGHVS and CDR2 as FQNEAQ. CDR3: CASSLDSGGPDTQYF. In DNA form, the CDR3 reads TGTGCCAGCAGCTTAGATAGCGGGGGGCCAGATACGCAGTATTTT.

This clonotype was seen ten or more times. The DNA for the CDR3 is TGTGCCAGCAGCACGCGGGACAGGGGGACCAACGAGCAGTACTTC. It yields the protein CASSTRDRGTNEQYF. The gene calls are TRBV13 and TRBJ2-7; the match to TRBD1 covers 11 bases. With 5 bases clipped from V and 5 bases from J, the junction kept 8 bases outside the gene matches. This CDR3 region has 15 residues. Germline CDR1 is PRHDT and CDR2 is FYEKMQ (reference sequence).

This clonotype has ten or more counts. The chain recombines TRBV4-3 with TRBJ2-3, with a weak D call TRBD1 (5 bases). The CDR3 sequence is 17 residues long. Germline V gene sequence: CDR1 LGHNA, CDR2 YSLEER. V gave up 0 bases and J gave up 0 bases, with 13 bases separating them. The CDR3 here is CASSQDFWGPSTDTQYF. CDR3 coding DNA: TGCGCCAGCAGCCAAGATTTTTGGGGCCCTAGCACAGATACGCAGTATTTT.

This clonotype was detected many times. The chain recombines TRBV29-1 with TRBJ2-7; D is perhaps TRBD1 or TRBD2 (5 bases each). V lost 7 bases and J lost 0, with 16 bases in between. The CDR3 runs to 14 residues. The germline CDR1 and CDR2 sequences are SQVTM and ANQGSEA. CDR3 region: CSAQPWGSSYEQYF. CDR3 DNA sequence: TGCAGCGCCCAACCATGGGGGAGCTCCTACGAGCAGTACTTC.

This clonotype was observed at least ten times. The chain joins TRBV6-5 to TRBJ1-6; 11 nucleotides match TRBD1. This CDR3 has 19 amino acids. V was pared by 2 bases and J by 3 bases, with 9 bases of the junction left unmatched. The germline V gene encodes CDR1 MNHEY and CDR2 SVGAGI. The CDR3 DNA reads as TGTGCCAGCAGTTACGAAAGGGACAGGGGGGAAGTCTATAATTCACCCCTCCACTTT. As protein: CASSYERDRGEVYNSPLHF.

Many counts were recorded for this clonotype. The chain couples TRBV12-3 or TRBV12-4 to TRBJ1-5; D remains unclear. This CDR3 is built from 13 residues. V was clipped by 3 bases and J by 5 bases, with 8 bases between them. DNA of the CDR3: TGTGCCAGCAGTTTCACCAAAGATCAGCCCCAGCATTTT. Translating it yields CASSFTKDQPQHF.

J is TRBJ2-3 and V is TRBV20-1, with TRBD2 matching over 15 bases. The CDR3 length is 18 residues. Germline V gene data show CDR1 as DFQATT and CDR2 as SNEGSKA (reference sequence). V was clipped by 4 bases and J by 4 bases; unmatched bases: 12. The CDR3 here is CSATPIPGLAGGADTQYF. CDR3 DNA: TGCAGTGCTACCCCCATTCCGGGACTAGCGGGGGGCGCAGATACGCAGTATTTT.

This clonotype was seen many times. The rearrangement joins TRBV5-1 to TRBJ2-1, with 8 bases lining up with TRBD2. Trimming at V came to 0 bases and at J to 6 bases, leaving 8 bases not matched to a gene. Germline CDR1 is SGHRS and CDR2 is YFSETQ. The CDR3 covers 16 residues. This chain's CDR3 is CASSLASAGVGNEQFF. The CDR3 DNA sequence: TGCGCCAGCAGCTTGGCCTCAGCGGGAGTTGGCAATGAGCAGTTCTTC.

In its sample, this clonotype was seen many times. The chain is built from TRBV12-3 or TRBV12-4 and TRBJ2-5; 12 positions match TRBD1. The trim removed 5 bases at V and 12 bases at J, leaving 13 bases unmatched. This CDR3 contains 15 residues. CDR3 residues: CASSTGGTGGDSEYF. CDR3 nucleotide sequence: TGTGCCAGCAGTACCGGTGGGACAGGGGGCGATTCGGAGTACTTC.

This clonotype was detected ten times or more. The chain combines TRBV11-2 with TRBJ2-7; D is perhaps TRBD2 (6 bases). The CDR3 is 16 amino acids. V lost 3 bases, J lost 5 bases, and 20 bases lay in between. Germline V lookup: CDR1 SGHAT, CDR2 FQNNGV. The CDR3 sequence: CASSFLSGGSSHEQYF. Here the CDR3 DNA reads TGTGCCAGCAGCTTTCTTTCCGGGGGATCATCCCACGAGCAGTACTTC.

This clonotype has more than one count but fewer than ten. The chain has TRBV14 and TRBJ2-2; D perhaps matches TRBD2 (7 bases). The germline gives CDR1 SGHDN, CDR2 FVKESK. The CDR3 loop spans 18 amino acids. Trimming removed 4 bases at V and 2 bases at J, with 20 bases between. CDR3 in amino acids: CASSRRGAQQFNTGELFF. The DNA for the CDR3 is TGTGCCAGCAGCCGTCGGGGGGCCCAACAATTCAACACCGGGGAGCTGTTTTTT.

This clonotype was observed at least ten times. The rearrangement joins TRBV7-2 to TRBJ1-5; no clear D gene. V dropped 1 base and J dropped 6 bases, with 7 bases sitting between them. CDR1 and CDR2 (germline): SGHTA, FQGNSA. The CDR3 is 13 residues long. The CDR3 sequence: CASSLVFGQPQHF. CDR3 DNA: TGTGCCAGCAGCTTAGTTTTTGGTCAGCCCCAGCATTTT.

This clonotype was seen many times. This chain joins TRBV20-1 and TRBJ2-7, with TRBD2 as a possible D gene (5 bases). CDR1 DFQATT and CDR2 SNEGSKA come from the germline V gene (reference sequence). The CDR3 is 16 residues long. Trimming left V 0 bases short and J 0 bases short, with 15 bases between. CDR3 sequence (DNA): TGCAGTGCTAGAGATGTTGGCGGGCCCAACTCCTACGAGCAGTACTTC. It translates to CSARDVGGPNSYEQYF.

Ten or more counts support this clonotype. This chain connects TRBV18 to TRBJ1-4; no definite D call. Trimming left V 3 bases short and J 4 bases short, with 15 bases between. The germline gives CDR1 KGHSH, CDR2 LQKENI. The CDR3 spans 16 residues. The CDR3 sequence: CASSPFNGNVNEKLFF. CDR3 bases: TGTGCCAGCTCACCGTTCAACGGGAACGTTAATGAAAAACTGTTTTTT.

Concerning this clonotype itself: The junction does not match germline at one end; this may be a read error. As DNA, the CDR3 is TGCGCCAGCAGCCAACCTAGCGGGAACCTACTGGGCTACGAGCAGTACTTC. Protein: CASSQPSGNLLGYEQYF. The rearrangement uses TRBV7-3 and TRBJ2-7, with 9 bases aligning to TRBD2. The CDR3 contains 17 residues. Germline CDR1 SGHTA, CDR2 FQGTGA. Looking up the rest from reference TRBV7-3 and TRBJ2-7 gives the full variable domain: GAGVSQTPSNKVTEKGKYVELRCDPISGHTALYWYRQSLGQGPEFLIYFQGTGAADDSGLPNDRFFAVRPEGSVSTLKIQRTERGDSAVYLCASSQPSGNLLGYEQYFGPGTRLTVT.

This clonotype was counted at least ten times. V is TRBV29-1 and J is TRBJ2-3, with TRBD1 matching over 7 bases. Trimming removed 6 bases from V and 2 bases from J; junction bases left unmatched: 5. The CDR3 sequence is 13 residues long. Germline V lookup: CDR1 SQVTM, CDR2 ANQGSEA. This CDR3 reads CSVGQRFTDTQYF. CDR3 DNA sequence: TGCAGCGTGGGACAGAGATTCACAGATACGCAGTATTTT.

In this sample, this clonotype turned up many times. The chain joins TRBV20-1 to TRBJ1-1; no clear D gene. Trimming pared 3 bases from V and 1 base from J, leaving 12 bases between. Looked up from germline, CDR1 is DFQATT and CDR2 is SNEGSKA (reference sequence). The CDR3 totals 14 residues. The CDR3 nucleotides read TGCAGTGCTAGCCCGGCAAGATGGAACACTGAAGCTTTCTTT. This sequence encodes CSASPARWNTEAFF.

This clonotype was recorded many times. This chain uses TRBV2 with TRBJ1-1, with D perhaps matching TRBD1 (5 bases). The germline gives CDR1 SNHLY, CDR2 FYNNEI. The CDR3 consists of 13 residues. V lost 7 bases and J 4 bases, leaving 13 bases between the germline ends. The CDR3 spells CASTGEIGTEAFF. DNA for the CDR3: TGTGCCAGCACGGGGGAAATAGGCACTGAAGCTTTCTTT. The whole variable domain, filled in from reference TRBV2 and TRBJ1-1, reads EPEVTQTPSHQVTQMGQEVILRCVPISNHLYFYWYRQILGQKVEFLVSFYNNEISEKSEIFDDQFSVERPDGSNFTLKIRSTKLEDSAMYFCASTGEIGTEAFFGQGTRLTVV.

On this clonotype itself: Since a much larger clone is just one base distant, this may be a read error. The rearrangement joins TRBV6-2 or TRBV6-3 to TRBJ1-1; tentatively, D is TRBD1 (6 bases). The CDR3 spans 16 residues. The ends were cut back, 5 bases at V and 6 bases at J, with 22 bases in the middle. Germline V CDR1 and CDR2: MNHEY, SVGEGT. CDR3 protein: CASSAQGGGRFSEAFF. DNA for the CDR3: TGTGCCAGCAGTGCACAGGGCGGAGGGCGATTTTCTGAAGCTTTCTTT.